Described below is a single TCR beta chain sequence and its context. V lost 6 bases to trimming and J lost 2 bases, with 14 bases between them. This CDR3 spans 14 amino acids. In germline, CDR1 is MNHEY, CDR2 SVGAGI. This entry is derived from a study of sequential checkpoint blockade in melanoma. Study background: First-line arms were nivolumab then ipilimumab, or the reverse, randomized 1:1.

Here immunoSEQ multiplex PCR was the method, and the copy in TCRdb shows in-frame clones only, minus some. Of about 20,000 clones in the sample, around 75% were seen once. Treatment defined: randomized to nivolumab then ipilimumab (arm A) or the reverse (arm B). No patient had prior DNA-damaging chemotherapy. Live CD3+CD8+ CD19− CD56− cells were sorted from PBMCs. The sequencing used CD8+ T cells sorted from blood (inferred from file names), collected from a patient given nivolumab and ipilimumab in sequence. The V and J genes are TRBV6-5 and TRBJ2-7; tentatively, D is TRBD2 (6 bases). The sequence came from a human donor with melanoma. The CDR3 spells CASRGGTRAYEQYF. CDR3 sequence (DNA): TGTGCCAGCAGAGGCGGGACCCGCGCCTACGAGCAGTACTTC.